What follows are 27 T cell receptor beta chains derived from one specimen sequenced in a study of blood T cell repertoires in COVID-19. Measured with immunoSEQ multiplex PCR; TCRdb has only the in-frame clones, and not every one. This sample has about 200,000 clones, with about 88% found just once. Sequencing used peripheral blood. Receptor source: a middle-aged man with COVID-19, enrolled during active disease.

The chain employs TRBV6-2 or TRBV6-3 and TRBJ1-4; 7 nucleotides match TRBD1. This CDR3 is 20 amino acids long. CDR1 is MNHEY, CDR2 SVGEGT, per germline. V lost 4 bases, J lost 0 bases, and 17 bases stayed unmatched. The CDR3 bases are TGTGCCAGCAGTTCCGCGGAGGGACAGTGGAGCTCCGCAACTAATGAAAAACTGTTTTTT. Residues: CASSSAEGQWSSATNEKLFF.

This clone was detected once. The chain links TRBV5-1 to TRBJ2-7; the D is unclear. V was trimmed by 4 bases and J by 6 bases, leaving 20 bases between them. From germline, CDR1 is SGHRS and CDR2 YFSETQ. CDR3 length equals 15 residues. The CDR3: CASSRQPADTPEQYF. CDR3 in DNA: TGCGCCAGCAGCCGACAACCGGCTGACACTCCCGAGCAGTACTTC.

This chain joins TRBV6-5 and TRBJ1-1, with a possible D match to TRBD1 (6 bases). CDR1 is MNHEY and CDR2 is SVGAGI in the germline V gene. The CDR3 loop spans 14 amino acids. Deletions cut 2 bases from V and 4 bases from J, with 11 bases between. CDR3 sequence: CASSYQGHGTEAFF. CDR3 sequence (DNA): TGTGCCAGCAGTTACCAGGGGCACGGCACTGAAGCTTTCTTT.

The chain combines TRBV7-9 with TRBJ1-1; a possible D gene is TRBD1 (5 bases). The V gene lost 1 base and the J gene lost 2 bases, with 11 bases spanning the gap. This CDR3 is built from 15 residues. Looked up from germline, CDR1 is SEHNR and CDR2 is FQNEAQ (reference sequence). As DNA, the CDR3 is TGTGCCAGCAGCTTAGTGGGGGGAGGAAACACTGAAGCTTTCTTT. This gives the protein CASSLVGGGNTEAFF. Full variable domain (rest looked up from reference TRBV7-9 and TRBJ1-1): DTGVSQNPRHKITKRGQNVTFRCDPISEHNRLYWYRQTLGQGPEFLTYFQNEAQLEKSRLLSDRFSAERPKGSFSTLEIQRTEQGDSAMYLCASSLVGGGNTEAFFGQGTRLTVV.

The CDR3 loop is CASSPLLAGAQETQYF. The CDR3 coding sequence is TGCGCCAGCAGCCCACTGTTAGCGGGAGCCCAAGAGACCCAGTACTTC. V is TRBV5-1 and J is TRBJ2-5; 9 nucleotides agree with TRBD2. The length of the CDR3 is 16 residues. The trim removed 4 bases at V and 1 base at J, leaving 8 bases unmatched. Germline CDR1 and CDR2: SGHRS and YFSETQ.

The genes are TRBV28 and TRBJ2-6; the D is unclear. The CDR3 spans 15 residues. From germline, CDR1 is MDHEN and CDR2 SYDVKM. V gave up 5 bases and J gave up 2 bases, with 10 bases separating them. The CDR3 DNA is TGTGCCAGCAGTGGTTCAGGCCCTGGGGCCAACGTCCTGACTTTC. Residues: CASSGSGPGANVLTF.

The chain recombines TRBV2 with TRBJ2-1; 11 nucleotides align to TRBD2. The length of the CDR3 is 16 residues. CDR1 SNHLY and CDR2 FYNNEI come from the germline V gene. V was pared by 6 bases and J by 6 bases, with 10 bases of the junction left unmatched. The CDR3 DNA reads TGTGCCAGCAGACCCCTACTAGCGGGAGTTCTCAATGAGCAGTTCTTC. This codes for CASRPLLAGVLNEQFF.

The chain joins TRBV7-9 to TRBJ2-3, with TRBD1 matching 9 bases. V lost 1 base, J lost 4 bases, and 3 bases stayed unmatched. Germline lookup yields CDR1 SEHNR and CDR2 FQNEAQ (reference sequence). This CDR3 has 15 residues. The CDR3 region is CASSLGDRVADTQYF. CDR3 in DNA: TGTGCCAGCAGCTTAGGGGACAGGGTTGCAGATACGCAGTATTTT.

The chain carries TRBV9 and TRBJ1-6, with TRBD1 matching 9 bases. After removal of 3 bases from V and 7 bases from J, the junction contained 5 bases not matched to a gene. Germline V gene data show CDR1 as SGDLS and CDR2 as YYNGEE. The CDR3 consists of 15 residues. The CDR3, as DNA: TGTGCCAGCAGCGCCCCCGGGACAGGGAATTCACCCCTCCACTTT. It translates to CASSAPGTGNSPLHF.

This clone was detected only a few times. The sample carries other DNA sequences with the same CDR3. The chain is built from TRBV27 and TRBJ1-5; D gene ambiguous. The CDR3 runs to 14 residues. Trimming removed 3 bases at V and 1 base at J, with 7 bases between. The germline V gene has CDR1 MNHEY and CDR2 SMNVEV (reference sequence). The CDR3 sequence: CASSFSGSNQPQHF. The CDR3 nucleotides are TGTGCCAGCAGTTTCTCCGGGAGCAATCAGCCCCAGCATTTT.

The chain uses TRBV4-2 and TRBJ2-1; 7 bases agree with TRBD2. Germline V gives CDR1 LGHNA, CDR2 YNFKEQ. With 0 bases clipped from V and 1 base from J, the junction kept 9 bases outside the gene matches. This CDR3 region has 18 residues. The CDR3 loop is CASSQEGLLASSYNEQFF. The CDR3 coding sequence is TGTGCCAGCAGCCAAGAGGGCCTACTAGCGAGTTCCTACAATGAGCAGTTCTTC.

The gene calls are TRBV7-9 and TRBJ2-5; 7 nucleotides agree with TRBD2. The CDR3 consists of 17 residues. Trimming at V came to 0 bases and at J to 7 bases, leaving 14 bases not matched to a gene. CDR1 is SEHNR and CDR2 is FQNEAQ in the germline V gene (reference sequence). In DNA, the CDR3 is TGTGCCAGCAGCTTAGCCCGGTGGGGGGGTCCTGTGGTGACCCAGTACTTC. Amino acids: CASSLARWGGPVVTQYF.

This rearrangement joins TRBV5-1 to TRBJ1-4, with D uncertain. Germline V gene data show CDR1 as SGHRS and CDR2 as YFSETQ. The CDR3 sequence is 14 residues long. V was cut by 4 bases and J by 0 bases, with 7 bases left in between. DNA of the CDR3: TGCGCCAGCAGCCCCTCCTCAACTAATGAAAAACTGTTTTTT. It encodes CASSPSSTNEKLFF.

The sample holds a few counts of this clone. The chain uses TRBV27 and TRBJ2-3; D unclear. The CDR3 runs to 14 residues. In germline, CDR1 is MNHEY, CDR2 SMNVEV (reference sequence). Trimming removed 7 bases from V and 2 bases from J, with 13 bases in between. In nucleotides, the CDR3 is TGTGCCAGCACTAGACCCGTTTCCACAGATACGCAGTATTTT. Amino acid sequence: CASTRPVSTDTQYF.

V is TRBV13 and J is TRBJ1-1; 10 nucleotides match TRBD1. From germline, CDR1 is PRHDT and CDR2 FYEKMQ (reference sequence). The V gene end was trimmed by 5 bases and the J gene end by 3 bases; junction bases not matched to a gene: 12. The CDR3 is 17 residues long. CDR3 DNA sequence: TGTGCCAGCAGCCTCAGGTCCCGACAGGGGGCCTACACTGAAGCTTTCTTT. Protein: CASSLRSRQGAYTEAFF. The complete variable domain, with remaining parts taken from reference TRBV13 and TRBJ1-1, reads AAGVIQSPRHLIKEKRETATLKCYPIPRHDTVYWYQQGPGQDPQFLISFYEKMQSDKGSIPDRFSAQQFSDYHSELNMSSLELGDSALYFCASSLRSRQGAYTEAFFGQGTRLTVV.

The chain recombines TRBV3-1 (or the pseudogene TRBV3-2) with TRBJ1-2; 8 nucleotides agree with TRBD1. V lost 4 bases and J lost 7; bases outside the gene matches: 11. This CDR3 is built from 15 residues. Germline values: CDR1 LGHDT, CDR2 YNNKEL (reference sequence). In nucleotides, the CDR3 is TGTGCCAGCAGCCCTGTACCGGGACAGGTCCGTGGCTACACCTTC. Amino acids: CASSPVPGQVRGYTF.

The chain has TRBV10-1 and TRBJ1-6; possible D gene TRBD1, 6 bases. CDR1 and CDR2 (germline): WNHNN, SYGVQD (reference sequence). The CDR3 loop spans 19 amino acids. The V and J ends lost 0 bases and 0 bases respectively, with 15 bases between them. The CDR3 nucleotides read TGCGCCAGCAGTGAGTCGGGGGGGGGCTTGAGCTCCTATAATTCACCCCTCCACTTT. Amino acid sequence: CASSESGGGLSSYNSPLHF.

This chain links TRBV9 with TRBJ2-2, with D possibly matching TRBD2 (6 bases). The CDR3 spans 15 residues. Germline V gives CDR1 SGDLS, CDR2 YYNGEE. V was trimmed by 0 bases and J by 5 bases, leaving 11 bases between them. This CDR3 reads CASSVDVGGTGELFF. In DNA, the CDR3 is TGTGCCAGCAGCGTAGATGTCGGAGGGACCGGGGAGCTGTTTTTT.

This clone was seen only once. The chain links TRBV9 to TRBJ2-3, with a possible D match to TRBD1 (6 bases). V shed 3 bases and J shed 3 bases, with 17 bases lying between them. This CDR3 comprises 16 residues. The germline V gene encodes CDR1 SGDLS and CDR2 YYNGEE. This chain's CDR3 is CASSGVGLGGTDTQYF. In DNA form, the CDR3 reads TGTGCCAGCAGCGGAGTCGGTTTAGGGGGTACAGATACGCAGTATTTT.

The chain employs TRBV3-1 (or the pseudogene TRBV3-2) and TRBJ2-5, with TRBD1 identical over 11 bases. J gave up 5 bases and V 7 bases, and 6 bases lay outside the gene matches. CDR1 and CDR2 from the germline V gene are LGHDT and YNNKEL (reference sequence). This CDR3 contains 14 residues. The CDR3: CASTGQGAGETQYF. The CDR3 nucleotides read TGTGCCAGCACAGGACAGGGGGCGGGCGAGACCCAGTACTTC.

The chain is built from TRBV12-5 and TRBJ2-7; D might be TRBD1 (5 bases). Between the trimmed V and J ends, which lost 1 base and 1 base, there was a span of 8 bases. This CDR3 is 14 amino acids long. Germline CDR1 LGHNT, CDR2 FRNRAP. CDR3 in amino acids: CASGLAGPSYEQYF. CDR3 DNA sequence: TGTGCTAGTGGTTTGGCAGGGCCATCCTACGAGCAGTACTTC.

J is TRBJ2-5 and V is TRBV30, with D possibly matching TRBD1 (6 bases). CDR3 length equals 15 residues. Trimming took 4 bases from V and 4 from J, leaving 19 bases between them. Germline values: CDR1 GTSNPN, CDR2 SVGIG (reference sequence). CDR3 sequence reads: CAWNPLGQGTETQYF. DNA of the CDR3: TGTGCCTGGAACCCCCTCGGGCAGGGGACAGAGACCCAGTACTTC.

The chain recombines TRBV4-2 with TRBJ2-2; 9 bases match TRBD1. CDR3 length: 16 residues. J lost 3 bases, V lost 4 bases, and 6 bases had no gene match. Germline V gene data show CDR1 as LGHNA and CDR2 as YNFKEQ. CDR3 sequence reads: CASSLTGQGYTGELFF. The DNA of the CDR3 is TGTGCCAGCAGCCTAACCGGACAGGGGTACACCGGGGAGCTGTTTTTT.

The J gene is TRBJ2-7, the V gene TRBV5-1; 7 bases fit TRBD1. CDR3 length equals 13 residues. Germline V gene data show CDR1 as SGHRS and CDR2 as YFSETQ. Trimming at V came to 4 bases and at J to 5 bases, leaving 6 bases not matched to a gene. The CDR3 DNA reads TGCGCCAGCAGCAAGCGACAGGGTAACGAGCAGTACTTC. This codes for CASSKRQGNEQYF.

The chain is built from TRBV9 and TRBJ1-1, with unresolved D. With 3 bases removed from V and 5 bases from J, the gap between germline ends came to 14 bases. Germline V gene lookup returns CDR1 SGDLS and CDR2 YYNGEE. The length of the CDR3 is 14 residues. The CDR3 spells CASSAHVGGTEAFF. Here the CDR3 DNA reads TGTGCCAGCAGCGCCCATGTAGGAGGGACTGAAGCTTTCTTT.

The genes are TRBV7-6 and TRBJ1-2; the match to TRBD1 covers 8 bases. Germline CDR1 SGHVS, CDR2 FNYEAQ. V lost 2 bases and J lost 3; bases outside the gene matches: 5. The CDR3 totals 15 residues. CDR3 in amino acids: CASSLSGGQDYGYTF. CDR3 coding DNA: TGTGCCAGCAGCTTATCGGGGGGACAGGACTATGGCTACACCTTC. Looking up the rest from reference TRBV7-6 and TRBJ1-2 gives the full variable domain: GAGVSQSPRYKVTKRGQDVALRCDPISGHVSLYWYRQALGQGPEFLTYFNYEAQQDKSGLPNDRFSAERPEGSISTLTIQRTEQRDSAMYRCASSLSGGQDYGYTFGSGTRLTVV.

The V call is TRBV7-3, the J call TRBJ2-1; the match to TRBD2 covers 8 bases. CDR1 and CDR2 (germline): SGHTA, FQGTGA. V was pared by 5 bases and J by 1 base, with 7 bases of the junction left unmatched. The CDR3 totals 16 residues. As DNA, the CDR3 is TGTGCCAGCAGCCCCCCGAGCGGGAGTTCCTACAATGAGCAGTTCTTC. Translated, it gives CASSPPSGSSYNEQFF.